The 22 T cell receptor beta chains given below trace back to one sample, sequenced in a study of OX40 agonist ivuxolimab in advanced cancers. The library was obtained by the immunoSEQ multiplex PCR assay. This immuneACCESS table, as held by TCRdb, lists in-frame sequences with V and J called but not all clones. Of the missing ones, under half trace to an unresolved V gene in checked studies; the others have no known cause. The sample table lists 70,000 to 85,000 clones, approximately 80% of them with a count of one. Clones ranked in the top ten supply 0.9% to 1.4% of the sample. The sequences come from CD4+ or CD8+ T cells sorted from blood, collected in a trial of the OX40 agonist ivuxolimab. The receptors come from an adult with an advanced solid tumor such as melanoma, head and neck, liver or kidney cancer.

The chain links TRBV5-6 to TRBJ2-3; D is unresolved. Per germline, CDR1 SGHDT and CDR2 YYEEEE. Between the trimmed V and J ends, which lost 4 bases and 3 bases, there was a span of 9 bases. CDR3 size: 13 residues. CDR3 in DNA: TGTGCCAGCAGCCCAAGACCGACAGATACGCAGTATTTT. It translates to CASSPRPTDTQYF.

The chain combines TRBV7-2 with TRBJ1-2; the D gene is possibly TRBD1 (5 bases). V shed 4 bases and J shed 3 bases, with 18 bases lying between them. Germline V lookup: CDR1 SGHTA, CDR2 FQGNSA. This CDR3 has 16 amino acids. As DNA, the CDR3 is TGTGCCAGCAGCTCATTCACCGGGACGGCAGACTATGGCTACACCTTC. Protein: CASSSFTGTADYGYTF.

The chain uses TRBV27 and TRBJ2-6; D is perhaps TRBD1 (5 bases). V was cut by 5 bases and J by 4 bases, with 21 bases left in between. The CDR3 has 18 residues. Germline lookup yields CDR1 MNHEY and CDR2 SMNVEV (reference sequence). CDR3 sequence reads: CASSPILGSGRGANVLTF. Here the CDR3 DNA reads TGTGCCAGCAGTCCTATATTGGGCTCAGGGCGCGGGGCCAACGTCCTGACTTTC.

This chain connects TRBV4-3 to TRBJ1-1; TRBD1 matches at 10 bases. CDR1 LGHNA and CDR2 YSLEER come from the germline V gene. The J segment lost 2 bases and the V segment lost 0 bases, leaving 6 bases of the junction unmatched. This CDR3 is built from 17 residues. The chain's CDR3 is CASSQETGTGVNTEAFF. Written as DNA, the CDR3 is TGCGCCAGCAGCCAAGAGACTGGGACAGGGGTAAACACTGAAGCTTTCTTT.

The J gene is TRBJ1-3, the V gene TRBV15; 7 positions match TRBD1. The CDR3 spans 15 residues. Per germline, CDR1 LNHNV and CDR2 YYDKDF (reference sequence). V was pared by 4 bases and J by 0 bases, with 3 bases of the junction left unmatched. The CDR3 nucleotides read TGTGCCACCAGCATGGACAGGCGCTCTGGAAACACCATATATTTT. Translating it yields CATSMDRRSGNTIYF.

The chain employs TRBV7-2 and TRBJ1-1; D ambiguous. V was shortened by 0 bases and J by 4 bases, with 9 bases between the two germline ends. There are 14 residues in the CDR3. Germline values: CDR1 SGHTA, CDR2 FQGNSA. CDR3 bases: TGTGCCAGCAGCTTAGCTGGGAAAGGCACTGAAGCTTTCTTT. The encoded protein is CASSLAGKGTEAFF.

The gene calls are TRBV6-6 and TRBJ1-3; D ambiguous. CDR3 length: 11 amino acids. Germline assignment: CDR1 MNHNY and CDR2 SVGAGI (reference sequence). V was shortened by 6 bases and J by 6 bases, with 6 bases between the two germline ends. In DNA form, the CDR3 reads TGTGCCAGCAGCCGAGTAAACACCATATATTTT. Its translation: CASSRVNTIYF.

This clone showed up just once. Since the CDR3 does not end with the conserved phenylalanine or tryptophan, this likely comes from a read error. This CDR3 is CASTEGDRGTTSNQPQHY. As DNA, the CDR3 is TGCGCCAGCACCGAGGGGGACAGGGGGACCACAAGCAATCAGCCCCAGCATTAT. V usage is TRBV10-1 and J usage is TRBJ1-5; 11 bases are a match to TRBD1. Germline V lookup: CDR1 WNHNN, CDR2 SYGVQD (reference sequence). J gave up 1 base and V 7 bases, and 12 bases lay outside the gene matches. The CDR3 contains 18 residues.

This sequence joins TRBV7-3 and TRBJ2-3, with D tentatively TRBD1 or TRBD2 (7 bases each). The ends were cut back, 5 bases at V and 9 bases at J, with 18 bases in the middle. This CDR3 comprises 14 residues. The germline V gene has CDR1 SGHTA and CDR2 FQGTGA. The CDR3 spells CASSPQGGGGTQYF. CDR3 coding DNA: TGTGCCAGCAGCCCCCAGGGGGGCGGGGGAACGCAGTATTTT.

The rearrangement uses TRBV5-1 and TRBJ2-7; the D is unclear. Germline V lookup: CDR1 SGHRS, CDR2 YFSETQ. Trimming shortened V by 0 bases and J by 3 bases, and 7 bases separated the two germline ends. The CDR3 extends over 13 amino acids. Here the CDR3 reads CASSLDIFYEQYF. The CDR3 DNA follows: TGCGCCAGCAGCTTGGACATCTTCTACGAGCAGTACTTC.

The genes are TRBV7-2 and TRBJ1-4, with a tentative D call TRBD1 (5 bases). The CDR3 covers 14 residues. Trimming removed 2 bases from V and 5 bases from J, with 9 bases in between. Germline CDR1 reads SGHTA; CDR2 reads FQGNSA. CDR3 nucleotides: TGTGCCAGCAGCTTATTACAGGAGAATGAAAAACTGTTTTTT. This codes for CASSLLQENEKLFF.

The rearrangement links TRBV2 to TRBJ2-2; D is possibly TRBD1 (6 bases). Trimming took off 1 base at V and 1 base at J, with 10 bases between the two ends. Germline V gene data show CDR1 as SNHLY and CDR2 as FYNNEI. The CDR3 loop spans 16 amino acids. DNA of the CDR3: TGTGCCAGCAGTGAAGGGACAGTGATGAACACCGGGGAGCTGTTTTTT. It codes for CASSEGTVMNTGELFF.

This clone was seen ten or more times. The rearrangement uses TRBV16 and TRBJ1-5; 7 positions match TRBD1. The trim removed 4 bases at V and 4 bases at J, leaving 13 bases unmatched. The CDR3 sequence is 17 residues long. The V gene's germline CDR1 is KGHSY and CDR2 FQNENV. The CDR3 DNA reads as TGTGCCAGCAGCCGGACCCCGCAGGGGGTTGGAAATCAGCCCCAGCATTTT. This sequence encodes CASSRTPQGVGNQPQHF.

DNA of the CDR3: TGTGCCAGCTCAAGACGGACAGACTCTAATGAGCAGTTCTTC. It is translated as CASSRRTDSNEQFF. V is TRBV18 and J is TRBJ2-1; maybe TRBD1 (6 bases). V lost 5 bases, J lost 7 bases, and 15 bases lay in between. The CDR3 length is 14 residues. The V gene's germline CDR1 is KGHSH and CDR2 LQKENI. Variable domain in full (rest from reference TRBV18 and TRBJ2-1): NAGVMQNPRHLVRRRGQEARLRCSPMKGHSHVYWYRQLPEEGLKFMVYLQKENIIDESGMPKERFSAEFPKEGPSILRIQQVVRGDSAAYFCASSRRTDSNEQFFGPGTRLTVL.

This clone occurred a few times. The chain recombines TRBV6-6 with TRBJ2-7, with D uncertain. V gave up 0 bases and J gave up 6 bases, with 9 bases separating them. Germline CDR1 and CDR2: MNHNY and SVGAGI (reference sequence). The CDR3 runs 13 residues. The CDR3 DNA reads as TGTGCCAGCAGTTACTCGCAGCTTCGCGAGCAGTACTTC. Protein product: CASSYSQLREQYF.

The chain recombines TRBV7-2 with TRBJ2-1; D is unresolved. This CDR3 comprises 14 residues. Per germline, CDR1 SGHTA and CDR2 FQGNSA. The V and J ends lost 0 bases and 4 bases respectively, with 7 bases between them. The CDR3 here is CASSLAPSYNEQFF. The CDR3 DNA is TGTGCCAGCAGCTTAGCGCCTAGTTACAATGAGCAGTTCTTC.

The table lists this clone with a count of one. The junction does not match germline at one end; this may be a read error. The chain is built from TRBV7-9 and TRBJ1-6; 10 bases fit TRBD1. CDR1 and CDR2 from the germline V gene are SEHNR and FQNEAQ (reference sequence). CDR3 size: 15 residues. In DNA form, the CDR3 reads TGTGCCGGCAGCCCGCGGACAGGGGGGATTTCACCCCTCCACTTT. Protein product: CAGSPRTGGISPLHF.

The chain is built from TRBV7-2 and TRBJ1-2, with a weak D call TRBD1 (6 bases). This CDR3 is 16 amino acids long. The germline V gene encodes CDR1 SGHTA and CDR2 FQGNSA. With 0 bases removed from V and 1 base from J, the gap between germline ends came to 12 bases. Written as DNA, the CDR3 is TGTGCCAGCAGCTTAGCGCGCAGGGGAAATAACTATGGCTACACCTTC. It yields the protein CASSLARRGNNYGYTF.

The CDR3 loop is CASSDRQGTGELFF. The CDR3 bases are TGTGCCAGCAGTGACCGTCAGGGTACCGGGGAGCTGTTTTTT. V and J are TRBV6-4 and TRBJ2-2, with D perhaps TRBD1 (5 bases). The CDR3 sequence is 14 residues long. With 2 bases removed from V and 5 bases from J, the gap between germline ends came to 9 bases. Looked up from germline, CDR1 is MRHNA and CDR2 is SNTAGT.

The chain joins TRBV7-9 to TRBJ1-2, with 9 bases fitting TRBD1. Germline V gene data show CDR1 as SEHNR and CDR2 as FQNEAQ (reference sequence). Germline trimming cut 7 bases from V and 7 bases from J; bases unmatched to any gene: 7. This CDR3 contains 13 residues. The CDR3 loop reads CASTWTGEAGYTF. CDR3 DNA: TGTGCCAGCACCTGGACAGGGGAGGCTGGCTACACCTTC.

This clone occurred once. The V call is TRBV6-6, the J call TRBJ1-2; 7 bases align to TRBD1. The J segment lost 7 bases and the V segment lost 6 bases, leaving 5 bases of the junction unmatched. There are 12 residues in the CDR3. Germline CDR1 is MNHNY and CDR2 is SVGAGI (reference sequence). The CDR3 reads CASSPTGSGYTF. In DNA, the CDR3 is TGTGCCAGCAGCCCGACAGGGAGTGGCTACACCTTC.

The count of this clone is one. The V gene is TRBV7-9, the J gene TRBJ1-4; D may be TRBD1 (5 bases). The CDR3 contains 12 residues. The germline V and J ends were trimmed by 2 bases and 11 bases, with 9 bases remaining between them. CDR1 SEHNR and CDR2 FQNEAQ come from the germline V gene (reference sequence). CDR3 region: CASSLSGSKLFF. The CDR3 coding sequence is TGTGCCAGCAGCTTATCAGGGTCCAAACTGTTTTTT.